Described below is a single T cell receptor beta chain sequence and its context. The entry originates in a study of OX40 agonist ivuxolimab in advanced cancers. The method was immunoSEQ multiplex PCR; TCRdb's version includes in-frame clones alone and lacks a portion of them. Altogether about 71,000 clones are present, around 94% being singletons, with the ten largest covering approximately 14%. Trimming shortened V by 4 bases and J by 7 bases, and 15 bases separated the two germline ends. The CDR3 is 15 amino acids. In germline, CDR1 is SGDLS, CDR2 YYNGEE. The genes are TRBV9 and TRBJ1-6; D is uncertain. This clonotype originated in an adult with an advanced solid tumor such as melanoma, head and neck, liver or kidney cancer. The source was CD4+ or CD8+ T cells sorted from blood, collected in a trial of the OX40 agonist ivuxolimab. The CDR3 sequence: CASSPLGFANSPLHF. The CDR3 bases are TGTGCCAGCAGCCCCCTCGGGTTTGCGAATTCACCCCTCCACTTT.